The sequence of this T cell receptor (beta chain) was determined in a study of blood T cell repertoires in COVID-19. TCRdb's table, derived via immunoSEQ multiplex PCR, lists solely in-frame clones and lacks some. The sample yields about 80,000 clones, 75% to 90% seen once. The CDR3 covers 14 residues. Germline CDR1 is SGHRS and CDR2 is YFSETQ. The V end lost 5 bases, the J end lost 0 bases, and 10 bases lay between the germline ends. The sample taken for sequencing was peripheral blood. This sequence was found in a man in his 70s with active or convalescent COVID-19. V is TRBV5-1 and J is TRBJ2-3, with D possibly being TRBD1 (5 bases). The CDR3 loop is CASRPTVSTDTQYF. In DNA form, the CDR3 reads TGCGCCAGCAGGCCGACAGTGAGCACAGATACGCAGTATTTT.